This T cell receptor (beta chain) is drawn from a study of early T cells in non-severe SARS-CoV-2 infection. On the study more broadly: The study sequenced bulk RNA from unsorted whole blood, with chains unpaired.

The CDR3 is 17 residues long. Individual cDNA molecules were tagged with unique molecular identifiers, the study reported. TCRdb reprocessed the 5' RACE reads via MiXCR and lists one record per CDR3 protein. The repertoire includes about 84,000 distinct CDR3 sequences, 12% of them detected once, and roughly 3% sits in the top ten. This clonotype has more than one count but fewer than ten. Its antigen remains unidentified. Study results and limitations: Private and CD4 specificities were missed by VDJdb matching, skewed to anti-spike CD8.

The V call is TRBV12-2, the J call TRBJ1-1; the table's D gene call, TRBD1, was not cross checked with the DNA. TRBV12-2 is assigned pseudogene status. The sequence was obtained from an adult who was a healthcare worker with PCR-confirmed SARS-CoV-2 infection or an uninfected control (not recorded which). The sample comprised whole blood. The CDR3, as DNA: TGTGCAAGTCGCTTAGGTTATGGGACGCCGTGGAACACTGAAGCTTTCTTT. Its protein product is CASRLGYGTPWNTEAFF.